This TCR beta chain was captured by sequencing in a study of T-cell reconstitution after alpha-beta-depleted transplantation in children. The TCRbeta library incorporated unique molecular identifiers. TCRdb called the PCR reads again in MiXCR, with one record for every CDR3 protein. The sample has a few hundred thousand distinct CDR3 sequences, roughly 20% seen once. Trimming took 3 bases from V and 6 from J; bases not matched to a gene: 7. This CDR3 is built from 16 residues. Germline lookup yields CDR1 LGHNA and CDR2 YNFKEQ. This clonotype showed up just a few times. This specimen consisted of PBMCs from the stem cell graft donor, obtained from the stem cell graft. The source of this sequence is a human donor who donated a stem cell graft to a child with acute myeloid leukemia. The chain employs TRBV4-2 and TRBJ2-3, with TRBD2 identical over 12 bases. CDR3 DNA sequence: TGTGCCAGCAGCCAGGGACTAGCGGGCTCGGGGGATACGCAGTATTTT. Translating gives CASSQGLAGSGDTQYF.